This T cell receptor beta chain was sequenced during a study of a mutant IDH1 vaccine in newly diagnosed glioma. Looking at the study overall: Visit V13 took place at week 47, and visit V12 happened at week 35.

Produced via immunoSEQ multiplex PCR; TCRdb's table is partial and in-frame only. The table shows tens of thousands of clones, with around 83% occurring only once. Time point specified: week 35, safety follow-up. The study gave 300 ug of mutant IDH1 20-mer peptide per vaccine dose, with topical imiquimod. The astrocytomas were IDH1-mutant, ATRX-negative, and WHO grade 3 or 4. In the case of this clone: The antigen is undetermined.

This specimen was PBMCs, taken from a glioma patient whose treatment included an IDH1 peptide vaccine. The TCR comes from a woman aged 18 to 35 with glioma.

CDR3 nucleotides: TGTGCCAGCAGGGCGGCAGGAAGATTATATGGCTACACCTTC. Translated: CASRAAGRLYGYTF. The chain recombines TRBV28 with TRBJ1-2; D not resolved. CDR3 length equals 14 residues. The germline gives CDR1 MDHEN, CDR2 SYDVKM. Trimming pared 6 bases from V and 5 bases from J, leaving 16 bases between.